This passage covers 9 T cell receptor beta chains from one sample sequenced in a study of blood T cell repertoires in COVID-19. Assay used: immunoSEQ multiplex PCR; TCRdb lists only in-frame clones, some missing. The sample has hundreds of thousands of clones, around 90% seen once. Source material: PBMCs or T cells enriched from blood (not recorded which). The source is a woman between 45 and 60 years old who had recovered from COVID-19.

The J gene is TRBJ1-5, the V gene TRBV6-2 or TRBV6-3; TRBD1 matches at 8 bases. The germline gives CDR1 MNHEY, CDR2 SVGEGT. The V gene end was trimmed by 6 bases and the J gene end by 7 bases; junction bases not matched to a gene: 8. The CDR3 runs to 14 residues. In DNA form, the CDR3 reads TGTGCCAGCAGCGCCGGGACAGGTTGGCAGCCCCAGCATTTT. This encodes CASSAGTGWQPQHF.

This clone was counted between two and nine times. The chain carries TRBV7-9 and TRBJ2-5; 7 nucleotides match TRBD1. Trimming took 4 bases from V and 1 from J; bases not matched to a gene: 3. Germline V CDR1 and CDR2: SEHNR, FQNEAQ (reference sequence). The CDR3 extends over 14 amino acids. In DNA, the CDR3 is TGTGCCAGCAGCTCGGGACAGCCCCAAGAGACCCAGTACTTC. As protein: CASSSGQPQETQYF.

In the case of this clone: The junction differs from germline at one of its ends, possibly a read error. The chain is built from TRBV10-3 and TRBJ1-6, with TRBD1 identical over 8 bases. This CDR3 has 14 residues. CDR1 and CDR2 from the germline V gene are ENHRY and SYGVKD. CDR3 in amino acids: CATSTGTGNSPLHF. The CDR3 DNA sequence: TGTGCCACCAGTACCGGGACAGGTAATTCACCCCTCCACTTT.

This chain links TRBV10-1 with TRBJ2-2; D unresolved. The germline gives CDR1 WNHNN, CDR2 SYGVQD (reference sequence). The CDR3 covers 13 residues. V was trimmed by 6 bases and J by 5 bases, leaving 10 bases between them. The CDR3 is CASSHPVTGELFF. The CDR3 nucleotides are TGCGCCAGCAGCCACCCAGTAACCGGGGAGCTGTTTTTT.

The V gene is TRBV30, the J gene TRBJ2-7; possibly TRBD1 for D (6 bases). CDR3 length equals 14 residues. Germline V lookup: CDR1 GTSNPN, CDR2 SVGIG (reference sequence). V gave up 3 bases and J gave up 7 bases, with 19 bases separating them. The CDR3 loop reads CAWSAGAGDVEQYF. CDR3 sequence (DNA): TGTGCCTGGAGCGCCGGGGCAGGGGACGTTGAGCAGTACTTC.

V gene TRBV27 combines with J gene TRBJ2-7, with D uncertain. The CDR3 runs 14 residues. Germline CDR1 reads MNHEY; CDR2 reads SMNVEV (reference sequence). The ends were cut back, 0 bases at V and 5 bases at J, with 11 bases in the middle. This CDR3 is CASSLSTVTNEQYF. The CDR3, as DNA: TGTGCCAGCAGTTTATCCACAGTAACCAACGAGCAGTACTTC.

The chain recombines TRBV30 with TRBJ1-6; D unresolved. Trimming left V 0 bases short and J 9 bases short, with 9 bases between. Per the germline V gene, CDR1 is GTSNPN and CDR2 is SVGIG (reference sequence). The CDR3 spans 13 residues. CDR3 sequence (DNA): TGTGCCTGGAGTGTACGAGGAGGTTCACCCCTCCACTTT. As protein: CAWSVRGGSPLHF.

The chain is built from TRBV29-1 and TRBJ2-7; no clear D gene. Germline CDR1 reads SQVTM; CDR2 reads ANQGSEA. V was trimmed by 3 bases and J by 0 bases, leaving 6 bases between them. The CDR3 has 12 amino acids. The CDR3 spells CSVDVNSYEQYF. In DNA, the CDR3 is TGCAGCGTTGATGTCAACTCCTACGAGCAGTACTTC.

V and J are TRBV7-2 and TRBJ1-1, with 9 nucleotides matching TRBD1. Germline V CDR1 and CDR2: SGHTA, FQGNSA. Germline trimming cut 5 bases from V and 0 bases from J; bases unmatched to any gene: 10. This CDR3 is 17 amino acids long. The CDR3 DNA reads as TGTGCCAGCAGCGCCTTCCAGACAGGGGGTTTGAACACTGAAGCTTTCTTT. The encoded protein is CASSAFQTGGLNTEAFF.